Presented here are 7 T cell receptor beta chains from one specimen sequenced in a study of blood T cell repertoires in COVID-19. Sequencing was performed with immunoSEQ multiplex PCR; in TCRdb, only in-frame clones are kept and a portion is missing. The sample consists of 290,000 or so clones, approximately 86% of them appearing once. Sequenced sample: peripheral blood. Source of these receptors: a man in his late teens or twenties with active or convalescent COVID-19.

V and J are TRBV13 and TRBJ2-3; 10 bases are a match to TRBD2. The ends lost 10 bases at V and 0 bases at J; junction bases unmatched: 13. Germline CDR1 and CDR2: PRHDT and FYEKMQ (reference sequence). CDR3 size: 17 residues. Here the CDR3 reads CATATLAGGTSTDTQYF. As DNA, the CDR3 is TGTGCCACCGCCACCTTAGCGGGGGGAACAAGCACAGATACGCAGTATTTT.

Here the CDR3 reads CASGKPLGARPQHF. DNA of the CDR3: TGTGCCAGTGGCAAACCCCTGGGGGCACGGCCCCAGCATTTT. The J gene is TRBJ1-5, the V gene TRBV5-8; TRBD1 is a possible D gene (6 bases). The V gene's germline CDR1 is SGHTS and CDR2 YDEGEE. This CDR3 comprises 14 residues. Between the trimmed V and J ends, which lost 8 bases and 9 bases, there was a span of 21 bases.

CDR3 amino acids: CATSDLRDEEQFF. DNA of the CDR3: TGTGCCACCAGTGATTTGCGAGATGAAGAGCAGTTCTTC. J is TRBJ2-1 and V is TRBV24-1; D gene ambiguous. Germline V lookup: CDR1 KGHDR, CDR2 SFDVKD. The CDR3 has 13 residues. Trimming took 0 bases from V and 10 from J, leaving 9 bases between them.

Only a few counts were recorded for this clone. This chain connects TRBV6-2 or TRBV6-3 to TRBJ2-7; TRBD2 is a possible D gene (6 bases). Germline CDR1 is MNHEY and CDR2 is SVGEGT. This CDR3 is built from 16 residues. The V gene lost 1 base and the J gene lost 2 bases, with 15 bases spanning the gap. The CDR3 DNA is TGTGCCAGCAGTTACTACGGAGGGAAGGTACCCTACGAGCAGTACTTC. Translating it yields CASSYYGGKVPYEQYF.

The CDR3 DNA sequence: TGTGCCAGCAGCTCGGGACAGGGGGATGGCTACACCTTC. This codes for CASSSGQGDGYTF. This chain joins TRBV11-1 and TRBJ1-2; TRBD1 agrees at 11 bases. The CDR3 has 13 residues. CDR1 is SGHAT and CDR2 is FQDESV in the germline V gene (reference sequence). After removal of 4 bases from V and 6 bases from J, the junction contained 1 base not matched to a gene.

The V gene is TRBV27, the J gene TRBJ2-1; 7 bases match TRBD2. Germline loops: CDR1 MNHEY, CDR2 SMNVEV (reference sequence). The CDR3 has 11 residues. V lost 7 bases and J lost 15; bases outside the gene matches: 9. The CDR3 DNA follows: TGTGCCAGCACCCTCGGGCGGGAGACGTTCTTC. Protein product: CASTLGRETFF.

This rearrangement joins TRBV19 to TRBJ2-1, with 7 bases matching TRBD2. The CDR3 totals 14 residues. Trimming at V came to 4 bases and at J to 9 bases, leaving 9 bases not matched to a gene. Germline CDR1 reads LNHDA; CDR2 reads SQIVND (reference sequence). CDR3 amino acids: CASSTGLERGEQFF. CDR3 sequence (DNA): TGTGCCAGTAGTACCGGACTAGAAAGAGGTGAGCAGTTCTTC.